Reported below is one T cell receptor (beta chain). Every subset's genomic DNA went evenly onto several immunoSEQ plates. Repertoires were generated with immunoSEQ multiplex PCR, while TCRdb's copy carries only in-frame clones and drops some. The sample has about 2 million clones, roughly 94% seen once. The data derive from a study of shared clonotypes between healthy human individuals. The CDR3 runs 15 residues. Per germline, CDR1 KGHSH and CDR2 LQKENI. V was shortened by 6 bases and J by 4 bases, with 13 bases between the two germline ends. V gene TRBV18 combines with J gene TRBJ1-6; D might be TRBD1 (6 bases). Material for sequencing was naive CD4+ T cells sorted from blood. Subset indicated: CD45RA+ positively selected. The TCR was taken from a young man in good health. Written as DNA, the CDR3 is TGTGCCAGCTCCATGGACAGCGCGTATAATTCACCCCTCCACTTT. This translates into CASSMDSAYNSPLHF.